The source of this TCR beta chain is a study of blood T cell repertoires in COVID-19. Study-level background: Sites in the United States, Italy and Spain provided acute and convalescent COVID-19 samples. Nucleic acid was either cDNA or gDNA, and it came from T cells, B-cell-depleted T cells, or PBMCs.

The CDR3 is 20 residues long. TCRdb's table, derived via immunoSEQ multiplex PCR, lists solely in-frame clones and lacks some. The table lists about 200,000 clones, around 85% of them singletons. Sample: peripheral blood. The TCR comes from a man in his forties with acute or convalescent COVID-19. J is TRBJ2-7 and V is TRBV21-1; TRBD2, as called in the table, went unchecked against the DNA. TRBV21-1 is annotated as a pseudogene. CDR3 nucleotide sequence: TGTGCCAGCAGCCCGAAAGTAGGGGGTGGGGAGGGAAGGTCATCCTACGAGCAGTACTTC. This gives the protein CASSPKVGGGEGRSSYEQYF.